Listed below are T cell receptor beta chains from one sample, sequenced in a study of blood T cell repertoires in COVID-19. Here immunoSEQ multiplex PCR was the method, and the copy in TCRdb shows in-frame clones only, minus some. This table has 100,000 to 150,000 clones, roughly 74% appearing once. Input material: peripheral blood. The receptor source for this set is a man of 80 years or more with COVID-19, enrolled during active disease. The CDR3 runs from the conserved cysteine through the conserved F or W. Fields, in order: V gene, clone size, J gene, D gene, CDR3 DNA, CDR3 protein. A D gene is named only where the DNA matches it firmly. Expanded clones get a size class; other rows say once, few or many, or leave the size out.

TRBV9	-	TRBJ2-2	-	TGTGCCAGCAGCGTATCCCAAGTACGGGGCACCGGGGAGCTGTTTTTT	CASSVSQVRGTGELFF
TRBV7-9	-	TRBJ2-7	TRBD1	TGTGCCAGCAGCTTAGATCTCGGGACAGGGTACCACGAGCAGTACTTC	CASSLDLGTGYHEQYF
TRBV4-1	-	TRBJ1-3	-	TGCGCCAGCAGTCCTAACGGAAACACCATATATTTT	CASSPNGNTIYF
TRBV28	-	TRBJ2-7	TRBD1	TGTGCCAGCAGCTGGACAGGGAGTATGTGGGAGCAGTACTTC	CASSWTGSMWEQYF
TRBV9	-	TRBJ1-3	-	TGTGCCAGCAGCGCTACACAGGGAATTATCTTCTCTGGAAACACCATATATTTT	CASSATQGIIFSGNTIYF
TRBV10-3	-	TRBJ1-3	-	TGTGCCACCGGGACACGGAGCTCTGGAAACACCATATATTTT	CATGTRSSGNTIYF
TRBV13	-	TRBJ1-2	-	TGTGCCAGCAGCTCAGAGCAAGAGAGTGGAGTAGGTGGCTACACCTTC	CASSSEQESGVGGYTF
TRBV30	-	TRBJ2-1	TRBD2	TGTGCCTGGACCACGGGGGGGGGAGGACCCACGGATGAGCAGTTCTTC	CAWTTGGGGPTDEQFF
TRBV13	-	TRBJ2-1	-	TGTGCCAGCAGCTTAAGTTCGTGGGCAGTTTATGAGCAGTTCTTC	CASSLSSWAVYEQFF
TRBV4-1	few	TRBJ1-4	TRBD1	TGCGCCAGCAGCCAAGCAGGGGGCACTAATGAAAAACTGTTTTTT	CASSQAGGTNEKLFF
TRBV5-1	-	TRBJ1-2	TRBD1	TGCGCCAGCAGCGATCGACAGGGCCGCGCGGGCCGGGGCTACACCTTC	CASSDRQGRAGRGYTF
TRBV23-1	few	TRBJ2-7	-	TGCGCCAGCAGTCACAGACAGCCGTATGTAACCTACGAGCAGTACTTC	CASSHRQPYVTYEQYF
TRBV6-5	-	TRBJ2-1	TRBD1	TGTGCCAGCAGTTACCAGGACAGGGCAAAAACCTATGAGCAGTTCTTC	CASSYQDRAKTYEQFF
TRBV7-9	-	TRBJ2-3	-	TGTGCCAGCAGCTTAGAGGGACTTAGCACAGATACGCAGTATTTT	CASSLEGLSTDTQYF
TRBV7-2	-	TRBJ2-1	TRBD2	TGTGCCAGCAGCTTAGGATACAGCGGGAGGTACAATGAGCAGTTCTTC	CASSLGYSGRYNEQFF
TRBV28	-	TRBJ2-7	TRBD1	TGTGCCAGCAGTTCGGGACAGGGACCTCACGAGCAGTACTTC	CASSSGQGPHEQYF
TRBV29-1	once	TRBJ1-2	TRBD1	TGCAGCGTACTATTACAGGGGTCGAGCTATGGCTACACCTTC	CSVLLQGSSYGYTF
TRBV7-6	-	TRBJ2-3	-	TGTGCCAGCAGCCCCACAACAGGGTTGGTAGATACGCAGTATTTT	CASSPTTGLVDTQYF
TRBV5-6	-	TRBJ2-7	-	TGTGCCAGCAGCCCCCAGGTAGTTCAGGCCAACTACGAGCAGTACTTC	CASSPQVVQANYEQYF
TRBV24-1	-	TRBJ1-4	-	TGTGCCACCAGTGAGTCCGGGAGGGATGAAAAACTGTTTTTT	CATSESGRDEKLFF
TRBV5-1	once	TRBJ2-5	TRBD2	TGCGCCAGCAGCTTGGGACTAGCGGCCCACCAAGAGACCCAGTACTTC	CASSLGLAAHQETQYF
TRBV6-5	-	TRBJ2-5	TRBD1	TGTGCCAGCACTGGACCCACAGGGGGCAAAACCCAGTACTTC	CASTGPTGGKTQYF
TRBV29-1	-	TRBJ2-7	TRBD2	TGCAGCGTTGAATTACTAGCGGGCACCGAGTACGAGCAGTACTTC	CSVELLAGTEYEQYF
TRBV5-1	-	TRBJ2-3	TRBD2	TGCGCCAGCAGCTTGGGTGGGACTAGCGGAATTAGCACAGATACGCAGTATTTT	CASSLGGTSGISTDTQYF
TRBV6-5	-	TRBJ1-4	-	TGTGCCAGCAGTTTCGGGGGGCAGGATGAAAAACTGTTTTTT	CASSFGGQDEKLFF
TRBV5-4	-	TRBJ2-3	-	TGTGCCAGCAGCTTGTCAGGGGCTGCAGATACGCAGTATTTT	CASSLSGAADTQYF
TRBV2	-	TRBJ2-5	-	TGTGCCAGCAGTGATATGAGGAGACCTCCGATACAAGAGACCCAGTACTTC	CASSDMRRPPIQETQYF
TRBV7-2	-	TRBJ2-2	-	TGTGCCAGCAGCCCCGTCCTTGCCGGGGAGCTGTTTTTT	CASSPVLAGELFF
TRBV7-2	few	TRBJ2-1	TRBD2	TGTGCCAGCAGCTTTAGCGGGAGGAGCTCCTACAATGAGCAGTTCTTC	CASSFSGRSSYNEQFF
TRBV28	-	TRBJ1-3	-	TGTGCCAGCAGCCGCGGGAGCTCTGGAAACACCATATATTTT	CASSRGSSGNTIYF
TRBV9	-	TRBJ2-1	-	TGTGCCAGCAGCGTAGGCAGGGGTCGGGGGGATGAGCAGTTCTTC	CASSVGRGRGDEQFF
TRBV12-3/TRBV12-4	-	TRBJ1-4	-	TGTGCCGTGGGAGGACGTAATGAAAAACTGTTTTTT	CAVGGRNEKLFF
TRBV3-1/TRBV3-2	-	TRBJ2-5	-	TGTGCCAGCAGCCCGGCCTCCTACACAGTCCAAGAGACCCAGTACTTC	CASSPASYTVQETQYF